This T cell receptor (beta chain) was identified in a study of a mutant IDH1 vaccine in newly diagnosed glioma. The sample's time point: week 47, end of study. Doses comprised 300 ug of mutant IDH1 20-mer peptide each, plus topical imiquimod. TCRdb keeps only in-frame clones here, not all; method: immunoSEQ multiplex PCR. The sample yields about 50,000 clones, around 84% seen once. V lost 3 bases, J lost 10 bases, and 7 bases lay in between. Germline assignment: CDR1 LNHDA and CDR2 SQIVND (reference sequence). CDR3 length: 11 residues. With regard to this clone: Its antigen is not identified.

Broader study findings: Of all patients, nearly 95% showed vaccine-induced immune responses.

This sequence joins TRBV19 and TRBJ2-1; a possible D gene is TRBD2 (6 bases). Here the sequenced sample was PBMCs, taken from a glioma patient whose treatment included an IDH1 peptide vaccine. The receptor's source is a woman aged 30 to 39 with glioma. Some clones in this sample may be carry-over from other donors' samples. CDR3 protein: CASSIAGEQFF. The CDR3 nucleotides read TGTGCCAGTAGTATCGCGGGAGAGCAGTTCTTC.